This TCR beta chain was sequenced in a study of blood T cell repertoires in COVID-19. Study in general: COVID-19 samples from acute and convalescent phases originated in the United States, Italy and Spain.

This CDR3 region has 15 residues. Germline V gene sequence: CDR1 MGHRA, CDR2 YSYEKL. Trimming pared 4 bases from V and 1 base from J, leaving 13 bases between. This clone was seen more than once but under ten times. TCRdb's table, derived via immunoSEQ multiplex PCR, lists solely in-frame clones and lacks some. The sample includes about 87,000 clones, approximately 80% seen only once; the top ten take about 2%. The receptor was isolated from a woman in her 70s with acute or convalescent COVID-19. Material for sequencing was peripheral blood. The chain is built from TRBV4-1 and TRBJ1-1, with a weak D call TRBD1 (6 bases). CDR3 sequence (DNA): TGCGCCAGCAGCCCCCGGGAAGGGGGGAACACTGAAGCTTTCTTT. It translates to CASSPREGGNTEAFF.